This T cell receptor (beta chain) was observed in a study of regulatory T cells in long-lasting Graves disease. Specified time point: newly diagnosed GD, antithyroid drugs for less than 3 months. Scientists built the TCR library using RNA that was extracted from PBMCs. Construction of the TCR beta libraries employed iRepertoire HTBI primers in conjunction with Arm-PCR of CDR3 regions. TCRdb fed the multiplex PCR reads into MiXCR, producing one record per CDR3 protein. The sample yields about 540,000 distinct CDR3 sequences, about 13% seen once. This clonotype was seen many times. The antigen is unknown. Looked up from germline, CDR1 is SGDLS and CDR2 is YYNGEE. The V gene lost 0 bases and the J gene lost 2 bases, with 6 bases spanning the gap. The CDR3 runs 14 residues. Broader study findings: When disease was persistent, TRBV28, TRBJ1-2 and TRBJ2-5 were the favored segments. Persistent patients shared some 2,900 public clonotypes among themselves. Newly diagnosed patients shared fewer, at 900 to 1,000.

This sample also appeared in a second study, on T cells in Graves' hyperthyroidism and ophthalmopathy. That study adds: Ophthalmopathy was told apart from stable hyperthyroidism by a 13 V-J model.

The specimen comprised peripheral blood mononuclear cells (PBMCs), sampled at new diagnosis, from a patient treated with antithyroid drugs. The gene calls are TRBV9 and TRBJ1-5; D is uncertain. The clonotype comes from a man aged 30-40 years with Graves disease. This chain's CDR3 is CASSVGGGNQPQHF. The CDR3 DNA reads TGTGCCAGCAGCGTAGGAGGAGGCAATCAGCCCCAGCATTTT. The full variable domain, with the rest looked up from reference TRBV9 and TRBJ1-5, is DSGVTQTPKHLITATGQRVTLRCSPRSGDLSVYWYQQSLDQGLQFLIQYYNGEERAKGNILERFSAQQFPDLHSELNLSSLELGDSALYFCASSVGGGNQPQHFGDGTRLSIL.